Presented here are 26 T cell receptor beta chains from one specimen sequenced in a study of T-cell reconstitution after alpha-beta-depleted transplantation in children. Molecular barcoding with unique molecular identifiers was used for the TCRbeta library. TCRdb reprocessed the PCR reads with MiXCR, giving one entry per CDR3 protein. The top ten clones hold nearly 25% of a sample with about 130,000 distinct CDR3 sequences, approximately 8.7% of them seen once. Sequenced here: PBMCs, mostly from graft donor cells, sampled 180 days after TCRalphabeta/CD19-depleted stem cell transplant. The receptors shown here come from a girl under two years old who had a stem cell transplant for combined immunodeficiency, so the T cells may come from the graft donor.

A note on this clonotype: With a much larger clone just one base away, this may be a read error. J is TRBJ2-1 and V is TRBV7-2; D gene uncertain. V gave up 5 bases and J gave up 8 bases, with 16 bases separating them. The CDR3 consists of 14 residues. Germline V CDR1 and CDR2: SGHTA, FQGNSA. The CDR3 region has the DNA TGTGCCAGCAGCCATCTAATTTCCCTCCATGAGCAGTTCTTC. Amino acids: CASSHLISLHEQFF. Full variable domain (outside the CDR3, taken from reference TRBV7-2 and TRBJ2-1): GAGVSQSPSNKVTEKGKDVELRCDPISGHTALYWYRQSLGQGLEFLIYFQGNSAPDKSGLPSDRFSAERTGGSVSTLTIQRTQQEDSAVYLCASSHLISLHEQFFGPGTRLTVL.

In this sample, this clonotype turned up a few times. J is TRBJ2-5 and V is TRBV7-2; perhaps TRBD2 as D (7 bases). Trimming took 5 bases from V and 2 from J, leaving 9 bases between them. Germline V gene lookup returns CDR1 SGHTA and CDR2 FQGNSA. The CDR3 is 13 residues long. In DNA, the CDR3 is TGTGCCAGCAGCGGGGGGGCTCAAGAGACCCAGTACTTC. It yields the protein CASSGGAQETQYF.

The sample holds a few counts of this clonotype. The rearrangement uses TRBV20-1 and TRBJ2-5, with D perhaps assigned TRBD1 or TRBD2 (5 bases each). The V gene lost 3 bases and the J gene lost 5 bases, with 10 bases spanning the gap. Germline CDR1 reads DFQATT; CDR2 reads SNEGSKA (reference sequence). This CDR3 is built from 12 residues. In DNA, the CDR3 is TGCAGTGCTAGCGGGGCCAGGGAGACCCAGTACTTC. Its protein product is CSASGARETQYF.

The CDR3: CASSQLAGGQETQYF. For the CDR3, the DNA is TGTGCCAGCAGCCAACTAGCGGGGGGACAAGAGACCCAGTACTTC. The V and J genes are TRBV9 and TRBJ2-5; 12 nucleotides line up with TRBD2. V gave up 4 bases and J gave up 2 bases; unmatched junction bases: 3. The germline V gene encodes CDR1 SGDLS and CDR2 YYNGEE. The CDR3 is made up of 15 amino acids.

This CDR3 reads CASSLVLTHHSYNEQFF. The DNA for the CDR3 is TGTGCCAGCAGCTTAGTATTGACACACCATTCCTACAATGAGCAGTTCTTC. The chain is built from TRBV7-2 and TRBJ2-1; D ambiguous. The CDR3 runs 17 residues. CDR1 is SGHTA and CDR2 is FQGNSA in the germline V gene. Trimming took off 1 base at V and 1 base at J, with 14 bases between the two ends.

This clonotype was counted only a few times. The chain carries TRBV12-3 or TRBV12-4 and TRBJ1-1; TRBD1 aligns across 9 bases. J was trimmed by 4 bases and V by 1 base; bases with no gene match: 13. The CDR3 sequence is 18 residues long. The CDR3 protein is CASSLGPYRGRGGTEAFF. In nucleotides, the CDR3 is TGTGCCAGCAGTTTAGGCCCGTACAGGGGGCGTGGTGGCACTGAAGCTTTCTTT.

This clonotype has ten or more counts. The chain couples TRBV12-3 or TRBV12-4 to TRBJ2-2, with D perhaps TRBD1 (5 bases). This CDR3 contains 17 residues. With 2 bases removed from V and 3 bases from J, the gap between germline ends came to 16 bases. CDR3 sequence reads: CASSLRTTNAYTGELFF. CDR3 bases: TGTGCCAGCAGTTTAAGGACAACCAACGCGTACACCGGGGAGCTGTTTTTT.

V and J are TRBV11-3 and TRBJ2-5, with 10 bases identical to TRBD1. CDR3 length: 16 residues. V dropped 4 bases and J dropped 1; count of bases not matched to a gene: 6. Germline values: CDR1 SGHNT, CDR2 YENEEA. The CDR3 reads CASSYGTGDPQETQYF. Written as DNA, the CDR3 is TGTGCCAGCAGCTATGGGACAGGGGACCCCCAAGAGACCCAGTACTTC.

This clonotype was counted only a few times. The gene calls are TRBV5-5 and TRBJ2-3, with TRBD2 matching 10 bases. This CDR3 has 15 residues. Per germline, CDR1 SGHKS and CDR2 YYEKEE (reference sequence). V trimming: 2 bases; J trimming: 3 bases; junction bases outside the gene matches: 3. The CDR3 here is CASSFRTSGTDTQYF. The CDR3 DNA reads as TGTGCCAGCAGCTTTAGGACTAGCGGTACAGATACGCAGTATTTT.

This clonotype was detected a few times. V usage is TRBV29-1 and J usage is TRBJ1-4; TRBD1 is a possible D gene (6 bases). The CDR3 consists of 15 residues. Germline loops: CDR1 SQVTM, CDR2 ANQGSEA. Trimming stripped 4 bases from V and 4 bases from J, with 16 bases between. The CDR3 is CSVGGGRAYNEKLFF. The CDR3 DNA is TGCAGCGTTGGGGGGGGGCGAGCTTATAATGAAAAACTGTTTTTT.

Only a few counts were recorded for this clonotype. The rearrangement joins TRBV2 to TRBJ2-3; maybe TRBD2 (6 bases). From germline, CDR1 is SNHLY and CDR2 FYNNEI. V lost 10 bases, J lost 2 bases, and 22 bases lay in between. CDR3 length equals 16 residues. The CDR3 nucleotides are TGTGCCACCCACGGTGGACGGAGGGGAACCACAGATACGCAGTATTTT. Protein product: CATHGGRRGTTDTQYF. The complete variable domain, with remaining parts taken from reference TRBV2 and TRBJ2-3, reads EPEVTQTPSHQVTQMGQEVILRCVPISNHLYFYWYRQILGQKVEFLVSFYNNEISEKSEIFDDQFSVERPDGSNFTLKIRSTKLEDSAMYFCATHGGRRGTTDTQYFGPGTRLTVL.

This clonotype has just a few counts. This chain connects TRBV18 to TRBJ2-1; 10 nucleotides match TRBD1. This CDR3 is built from 15 residues. The ends lost 6 bases at V and 4 bases at J; junction bases unmatched: 6. Germline V lookup: CDR1 KGHSH, CDR2 LQKENI. Written as DNA, the CDR3 is TGTGCCAGCTCTCGACGACAGGGGGCTTACAATGAGCAGTTCTTC. Its protein product is CASSRRQGAYNEQFF. The full variable domain, completed using reference TRBV18 and TRBJ2-1, is NAGVMQNPRHLVRRRGQEARLRCSPMKGHSHVYWYRQLPEEGLKFMVYLQKENIIDESGMPKERFSAEFPKEGPSILRIQQVVRGDSAAYFCASSRRQGAYNEQFFGPGTRLTVL.

The chain is built from TRBV2 and TRBJ2-1, with 7 bases identical to TRBD2. The germline V gene encodes CDR1 SNHLY and CDR2 FYNNEI. This CDR3 is 16 amino acids long. V was clipped by 4 bases and J by 2 bases; unmatched bases: 8. CDR3: CASSVGGSPPYNEQFF. Written as DNA, the CDR3 is TGTGCCAGCAGTGTAGGCGGGAGCCCCCCCTACAATGAGCAGTTCTTC.

The gene calls are TRBV12-3 or TRBV12-4 and TRBJ2-4; the D gene is possibly TRBD2 (6 bases). Between the trimmed V and J ends, which lost 2 bases and 0 bases, there was a span of 11 bases. The CDR3 totals 16 residues. DNA for the CDR3: TGTGCCAGCAGTTTATGGGACTTCCCAGCCAAAAACATTCAGTACTTC. Encoded protein: CASSLWDFPAKNIQYF.

The chain combines TRBV9 with TRBJ2-1, with TRBD1 identical over 8 bases. Germline V gives CDR1 SGDLS, CDR2 YYNGEE. The CDR3 is 16 amino acids. V gave up 0 bases and J gave up 5 bases; unmatched junction bases: 7. DNA of the CDR3: TGTGCCAGCAGCGTAGATGCAGGGGGCAACGACAATGAGCAGTTCTTC. Its protein is CASSVDAGGNDNEQFF. Using reference TRBV9 and TRBJ2-1 for the parts outside the CDR3, the full variable domain is DSGVTQTPKHLITATGQRVTLRCSPRSGDLSVYWYQQSLDQGLQFLIQYYNGEERAKGNILERFSAQQFPDLHSELNLSSLELGDSALYFCASSVDAGGNDNEQFFGPGTRLTVL.

This clonotype was seen repeatedly, ten times or more. This rearrangement joins TRBV20-1 to TRBJ2-1, with D perhaps matching TRBD2 (6 bases). There are 13 residues in the CDR3. The germline V and J ends were trimmed by 2 bases and 4 bases, with 9 bases remaining between them. Germline V gives CDR1 DFQATT, CDR2 SNEGSKA (reference sequence). CDR3 region: CSARRETYNEQFF. CDR3 bases: TGCAGTGCTAGACGGGAGACTTACAATGAGCAGTTCTTC.

This sequence joins TRBV5-6 and TRBJ1-2; D may be TRBD1 (5 bases). With 3 bases removed from V and 5 bases from J, the gap between germline ends came to 11 bases. Per germline, CDR1 SGHDT and CDR2 YYEEEE. The CDR3 is 13 residues long. The CDR3 sequence is CASSYRQSYGYTF. The CDR3 DNA sequence: TGTGCCAGCAGCTACCGACAGAGTTATGGCTACACCTTC.

This sequence joins TRBV7-4 and TRBJ2-5; D gene unclear. There are 13 residues in the CDR3. V was pared by 10 bases and J by 5 bases, with 17 bases between. Looked up from germline, CDR1 is SGHVT and CDR2 is SQSDAQ. CDR3 region: CATWLTQGETQYF. The CDR3 region has the DNA TGTGCCACCTGGCTCACCCAAGGGGAGACCCAGTACTTC. Complete variable domain (other parts from reference TRBV7-4 and TRBJ2-5): GAGVSQSPRYKVAKRGRDVALRCDSISGHVTLYWYRQTLGQGSEVLTYSQSDAQRDKSGRPSGRFSAERPERSVSTLKIQRTEQGDSAVYLCATWLTQGETQYFGPGTRLLVL.

This clonotype has only a few counts. V and J are TRBV7-9 and TRBJ2-2, with D perhaps TRBD1 (6 bases). This CDR3 comprises 16 residues. CDR1 is SEHNR, CDR2 FQNEAQ, per germline (reference sequence). The V end was cut by 4 bases, the J end by 0 bases, with 12 bases between. The CDR3 nucleotides are TGTGCCAGCAGCTCAATAGGACAGACGAACACCGGGGAGCTGTTTTTT. Protein sequence: CASSSIGQTNTGELFF.

This CDR3 is CASSGRRGLETQYF. CDR3 nucleotide sequence: TGTGCCAGCAGCGGCCGCAGAGGGTTGGAGACCCAGTACTTC. The rearrangement links TRBV11-1 to TRBJ2-5, with a possible D match to TRBD2 (5 bases). CDR3 length: 14 residues. The germline gives CDR1 SGHAT, CDR2 FQDESV (reference sequence). The ends were cut back, 5 bases at V and 5 bases at J, with 15 bases in the middle.

This clonotype was picked up a small number of times. This chain joins TRBV12-3 or TRBV12-4 and TRBJ1-1; D might be TRBD1 (6 bases). CDR3 length: 13 amino acids. V gave up 6 bases and J gave up 5 bases, with 13 bases separating them. The CDR3 sequence is CASRVRGGTEAFF. Written as DNA, the CDR3 is TGTGCCAGCAGGGTCAGGGGAGGGACTGAAGCTTTCTTT.

The chain couples TRBV7-3 to TRBJ1-3; D perhaps matches TRBD1 (6 bases). V shed 5 bases and J shed 4 bases, with 15 bases lying between them. Germline loops: CDR1 SGHTA, CDR2 FQGTGA. The CDR3 length is 15 residues. CDR3 region: CASSLDGGMGNTIYF. DNA of the CDR3: TGTGCCAGCAGCCTTGATGGGGGCATGGGAAACACCATATATTTT.

The CDR3 DNA follows: TGCAGTGCTAGAGATGAGGGGGTCTATGGCTACACCTTC. Translated, it gives CSARDEGVYGYTF. V and J are TRBV20-1 and TRBJ1-2; possibly TRBD1 for D (6 bases). V shed 0 bases and J shed 4 bases, with 9 bases lying between them. Germline lookup yields CDR1 DFQATT and CDR2 SNEGSKA (reference sequence). This CDR3 has 13 residues.

This clonotype has a count of ten or more. The rearrangement uses TRBV5-6 and TRBJ2-7; the D gene is possibly TRBD1 (7 bases). The CDR3 runs to 14 residues. V gave up 0 bases and J gave up 3 bases, with 10 bases separating them. The germline V gene encodes CDR1 SGHDT and CDR2 YYEEEE. CDR3 protein: CASSLGQGGYEQYF. Written as DNA, the CDR3 is TGTGCCAGCAGCTTGGGGCAGGGGGGCTACGAGCAGTACTTC.

CDR3 DNA sequence: TGTGCTAGCGGCCGGGACAGGGGAGGGGAGCAGTACTTC. As protein: CASGRDRGGEQYF. The rearrangement links TRBV7-7 to TRBJ2-7; 10 bases line up with TRBD1. Germline V gives CDR1 SSHAT, CDR2 FNYEAQ (reference sequence). The CDR3 sequence is 13 residues long.

This clonotype was seen only a few times. The gene calls are TRBV20-1 and TRBJ2-7; 7 nucleotides agree with TRBD1. The germline CDR1 and CDR2 sequences are DFQATT and SNEGSKA (reference sequence). J was trimmed by 2 bases and V by 1 base; bases with no gene match: 14. The CDR3 has 17 residues. The CDR3 region is CSARVTPLTGSTYEQYF. The CDR3, as DNA: TGCAGTGCTAGAGTCACCCCCCTGACAGGGTCCACCTACGAGCAGTACTTC.